The 14 T cell receptor beta chains in this list originate from one sample, sequenced in a study of T and B cells in COVID-19 patients. TRB rearrangements were amplified by multiplex PCR with BIOMED2 TRB-A/B primers. TCRdb reprocessed the multiplex PCR reads with MiXCR, giving one entry per CDR3 protein. The sample carries 8,000 to 9,500 distinct CDR3 sequences, about two fifths recorded once. From blood, about 240-550 ng of genomic DNA served as TRB template. Specimen: blood. The receptors stem from a human donor with active COVID-19.

The V gene is TRBV6-5, the J gene TRBJ1-2, with D unresolved. Germline V gives CDR1 MNHEY, CDR2 SVGAGI. The ends were cut back, 2 bases at V and 8 bases at J, with 12 bases in the middle. CDR3 length equals 13 residues. CDR3 nucleotide sequence: TGTGCCAGCAGTTACGCCCCTTCCCACGGCTACACCTTC. Translation: CASSYAPSHGYTF.

This clonotype turned up a few times. The V gene is TRBV12-3 or TRBV12-4, the J gene TRBJ2-7, with TRBD2 matching over 15 bases. Unmatched junction bases numbered 3, after V lost 4 bases and J lost 5 bases. The CDR3 is 15 amino acids. CDR3 sequence (DNA): TGTGCCAGCAGTTGGGGACTAGCGGGAGGCCACGAGCAGTACTTC. This translates into CASSWGLAGGHEQYF.

This clonotype is labeled medium-sized. One end of the junction does not line up with germline, which may come from a read error. The V call is TRBV13, the J call TRBJ2-1, with 7 bases fitting TRBD2. Germline V CDR1 and CDR2: PRHDT, FYEKMQ (reference sequence). This CDR3 has 15 residues. CDR3 DNA sequence: TGTGCCAGCAGCCAATTGGGTAGCGGGTACACTGAGCAGTTCTTC. Protein sequence: CASSQLGSGYTEQFF.

Here the CDR3 reads CASSFWVTEAFF. The CDR3 DNA sequence: TGTGCCAGCAGTTTCTGGGTCACTGAAGCTTTCTTT. The J gene is TRBJ1-1, the V gene TRBV12-3 or TRBV12-4; D gene ambiguous. The CDR3 runs to 12 residues. Trimming took off 3 bases at V and 4 bases at J, with 6 bases between the two ends.

V gene TRBV6-6 combines with J gene TRBJ1-1; D unclear. V lost 5 bases, J lost 4 bases, and 14 bases lay in between. This CDR3 has 14 amino acids. Per germline, CDR1 MNHNY and CDR2 SVGAGI (reference sequence). This chain's CDR3 is CASSLTGRATEAFF. DNA for the CDR3: TGTGCCAGCAGTCTTACCGGACGGGCCACTGAAGCTTTCTTT.

This clonotype was recorded a few times. The rearrangement uses TRBV7-6 and TRBJ2-7; 7 bases are a match to TRBD1. The germline gives CDR1 SGHVS, CDR2 FNYEAQ. The CDR3 is 13 amino acids. The V segment lost 4 bases and the J segment 4 bases; nucleotides outside the gene matches: 4. CDR3: CASSSRTGYEQYF. DNA for the CDR3: TGTGCCAGCAGCTCTAGGACAGGTTACGAGCAGTACTTC.

CDR3: CASRAVSGDEQYF. The CDR3 nucleotides are TGTGCCAGCCGAGCAGTCTCGGGCGACGAGCAGTACTTC. The chain recombines TRBV6-5 with TRBJ2-7; D gene uncertain. Germline V gives CDR1 MNHEY, CDR2 SVGAGI. Trimming pared 8 bases from V and 5 bases from J, leaving 16 bases between. The CDR3 covers 13 residues.

This clonotype was counted only a few times. The chain has TRBV12-3 or TRBV12-4 and TRBJ2-6, with 7 nucleotides matching TRBD1. The J segment lost 2 bases and the V segment lost 5 bases, leaving 6 bases of the junction unmatched. The length of the CDR3 is 16 residues. As DNA, the CDR3 is TGTGCCAGCAGTGGACAGGTGCCTCCTGGGGCCAACGTCCTGACTTTC. Amino acids: CASSGQVPPGANVLTF.

The genes are TRBV19 and TRBJ1-5; D may be TRBD1 (6 bases). CDR3 length: 13 residues. V lost 8 bases to trimming and J lost 6 bases, with 14 bases between them. Germline CDR1 is LNHDA and CDR2 is SQIVND (reference sequence). The CDR3 loop is CASDAGVFQPQHF. The CDR3 DNA reads TGTGCCAGTGACGCAGGGGTATTTCAGCCCCAGCATTTT.

V and J are TRBV30 and TRBJ2-5, with 10 bases lining up with TRBD2. The CDR3 loop spans 14 amino acids. J lost 4 bases, V lost 3 bases, and 5 bases had no gene match. From germline, CDR1 is GTSNPN and CDR2 SVGIG (reference sequence). CDR3 region: CAWRHSGRRETQYF. In DNA form, the CDR3 reads TGTGCCTGGAGACATAGCGGGAGGAGAGAGACCCAGTACTTC.

The gene calls are TRBV30 and TRBJ1-4; D possibly corresponds to TRBD1 (5 bases). V lost 5 bases to trimming and J lost 5 bases, with 12 bases between them. Germline-derived CDR1 and CDR2 are GTSNPN and SVGIG (reference sequence). The CDR3 has 13 amino acids. The CDR3 sequence is CAWAGPQNEKLFF. The CDR3 coding sequence is TGTGCCTGGGCGGGACCGCAAAATGAAAAACTGTTTTTT.

This chain uses TRBV20-1 with TRBJ1-3, with a possible D match to TRBD1 (5 bases). The CDR3 covers 15 residues. Germline CDR1 is DFQATT and CDR2 is SNEGSKA (reference sequence). Trimming stripped 0 bases from V and 4 bases from J, with 13 bases between. Here the CDR3 reads CSAREARGEGNTIYF. The CDR3 coding sequence is TGCAGTGCTAGAGAGGCACGGGGGGAAGGAAACACCATATATTTT.

The chain links TRBV11-3 to TRBJ2-3; unclear D gene. The germline gives CDR1 SGHNT, CDR2 YENEEA. Trimming shortened V by 1 base and J by 8 bases, and 1 base separated the two germline ends. The CDR3 covers 10 residues. CDR3 in amino acids: CASSLGTQYF. The CDR3 bases are TGTGCCAGCAGCTTAGGTACGCAGTATTTT.

This clonotype was observed a few times. This chain connects TRBV18 to TRBJ2-7; D is unclear. The V end was cut by 3 bases, the J end by 4 bases, with 7 bases between. The CDR3 covers 12 residues. Germline V gives CDR1 KGHSH, CDR2 LQKENI. DNA of the CDR3: TGTGCCAGCTCACCGGCACCATACGAGCAGTACTTC. Its translation is CASSPAPYEQYF.